A single sample gave rise to the 31 T cell receptor beta chains below, sequenced in a study of blood T cell repertoires in COVID-19. The assay was immunoSEQ multiplex PCR, and TCRdb's table has in-frame clones only and misses some. Of roughly 70,000 clones listed, more than 75% are singletons. The source material was peripheral blood. These receptors came from a human donor in a cohort sampled during active COVID-19.

This sequence joins TRBV4-1 and TRBJ2-7; 15 bases line up with TRBD2. The length of the CDR3 is 21 residues. CDR1 and CDR2 from the germline V gene are MGHRA and YSYEKL. Trimming took 0 bases from V and 0 from J; bases not matched to a gene: 12. Written as DNA, the CDR3 is TGCGCCAGCAGCCAAGAGACTATTCGGGGACTAGCGGGAGGATTCTCCTACGAGCAGTACTTC. It encodes CASSQETIRGLAGGFSYEQYF.

The V and J genes are TRBV3-1 (or the pseudogene TRBV3-2) and TRBJ2-1, with 7 bases matching TRBD2. In germline, CDR1 is LGHDT, CDR2 YNNKEL (reference sequence). The CDR3 is made up of 16 amino acids. V lost 4 bases to trimming and J lost 7 bases; unmatched junction nucleotides: 13. The CDR3 DNA is TGTGCCAGCAGCCCCTCCGAGCGGGACCCGGGAAATGAGCAGTTCTTC. Encoded protein: CASSPSERDPGNEQFF.

The V and J genes are TRBV7-7 and TRBJ2-5; weak D call: TRBD1 (6 bases). The V and J ends lost 6 bases and 5 bases respectively, with 13 bases between them. The germline V gene encodes CDR1 SSHAT and CDR2 FNYEAQ (reference sequence). The CDR3 covers 13 residues. The CDR3 spells CASRGTGSETQYF. CDR3 coding DNA: TGTGCCAGCAGGGGAACAGGGTCGGAGACCCAGTACTTC.

The CDR3 here is CASSYSGTNTGELFF. In DNA, the CDR3 is TGTGCCAGCAGCTATTCCGGGACTAACACCGGGGAGCTGTTTTTT. The chain uses TRBV7-6 and TRBJ2-2; tentative D call: TRBD2 (6 bases). Germline V gene lookup returns CDR1 SGHVS and CDR2 FNYEAQ. The CDR3 is 15 residues long. V was pared by 4 bases and J by 2 bases, with 11 bases between.

V is TRBV19 and J is TRBJ2-1; 8 nucleotides agree with TRBD2. V gave up 3 bases and J gave up 8 bases; unmatched junction bases: 9. The V gene's germline CDR1 is LNHDA and CDR2 SQIVND (reference sequence). There are 15 residues in the CDR3. CDR3 DNA: TGTGCCAGTAGTATCCCCAGCGGGAGTCTGGATGAGCAGTTCTTC. This translates into CASSIPSGSLDEQFF.

This CDR3 is CASSYAPGGGYTF. The CDR3 DNA is TGTGCCAGCAGTTATGCGCCAGGGGGCGGCTACACCTTC. This chain joins TRBV6-5 and TRBJ1-2; 8 nucleotides align to TRBD1. After removal of 3 bases from V and 8 bases from J, the junction contained 5 bases not matched to a gene. CDR3 length: 13 residues. Per germline, CDR1 MNHEY and CDR2 SVGAGI.

The chain couples TRBV19 to TRBJ2-7, with 7 bases matching TRBD2. The germline gives CDR1 LNHDA, CDR2 SQIVND (reference sequence). Germline trimming cut 5 bases from V and 6 bases from J; bases unmatched to any gene: 7. This CDR3 has 13 residues. As DNA, the CDR3 is TGTGCCAGTAGTTCGGCGGGAGAGTCCGAGCAGTACTTC. Its translation: CASSSAGESEQYF.

The chain combines TRBV19 with TRBJ1-5; tentative D call: TRBD1 (6 bases). Germline CDR1 reads LNHDA; CDR2 reads SQIVND (reference sequence). Trimming left V 5 bases short and J 3 bases short, with 11 bases between. The CDR3 covers 14 residues. Here the CDR3 DNA reads TGTGCCAGTAGTTCCGGACAGCCCAATCAGCCCCAGCATTTT. Protein sequence: CASSSGQPNQPQHF.

This chain uses TRBV6-2 or TRBV6-3 with TRBJ2-3, with D possibly TRBD2 on 6 matching bases. V was clipped by 6 bases and J by 2 bases, with 12 bases between them. Germline CDR1 is MNHEY and CDR2 is SVGEGT. The CDR3 is made up of 14 amino acids. The CDR3 region has the DNA TGTGCCAGCAGCCCCGGGGGTTACACAGATACGCAGTATTTT. It yields the protein CASSPGGYTDTQYF.

The rearrangement uses TRBV24-1 and TRBJ2-7; 8 bases fit TRBD1. V lost 4 bases and J lost 7; bases outside the gene matches: 2. This CDR3 has 12 residues. Germline values: CDR1 KGHDR, CDR2 SFDVKD. The DNA of the CDR3 is TGTGCCACCAGTGACAGGGGGCATGAGCAGTACTTC. It specifies CATSDRGHEQYF.

This sequence joins TRBV7-2 and TRBJ2-1; 9 bases fit TRBD2. The J segment lost 4 bases and the V segment lost 2 bases, leaving 3 bases of the junction unmatched. The length of the CDR3 is 15 residues. Germline CDR1 is SGHTA and CDR2 is FQGNSA. In nucleotides, the CDR3 is TGTGCCAGCAGCTTAAGGCGGGAGGGATACAATGAGCAGTTCTTC. Residues: CASSLRREGYNEQFF.

In this sample, this clone turned up once. V gene TRBV28 combines with J gene TRBJ1-4; D unclear. The germline CDR1 and CDR2 sequences are MDHEN and SYDVKM. The CDR3 is 11 amino acids. V gave up 6 bases and J gave up 8 bases, with 7 bases separating them. CDR3 region: CASSRGEKLFF. DNA for the CDR3: TGTGCCAGCAGCCGAGGAGAAAAACTGTTTTTT.

The chain is built from TRBV9 and TRBJ2-3; 7 positions agree with TRBD2. V lost 0 bases to trimming and J lost 2 bases; unmatched junction nucleotides: 3. The CDR3 is 15 residues long. Germline lookup yields CDR1 SGDLS and CDR2 YYNGEE. Here the CDR3 reads CASSVAGGPTDTQYF. CDR3 in DNA: TGTGCCAGCAGCGTAGCGGGAGGACCCACAGATACGCAGTATTTT.

The rearrangement links TRBV3-1 (or the pseudogene TRBV3-2) to TRBJ1-1, with 9 bases identical to TRBD1. The germline V gene encodes CDR1 LGHDT and CDR2 YNNKEL (reference sequence). V trimming: 1 base; J trimming: 2 bases; junction bases outside the gene matches: 2. CDR3 length: 15 amino acids. This CDR3 is CASSQVTGGNTEAFF. CDR3 coding DNA: TGTGCCAGCAGCCAAGTGACAGGGGGAAACACTGAAGCTTTCTTT.

The genes are TRBV6-5 and TRBJ2-7; D may be TRBD1 (5 bases). This CDR3 has 14 amino acids. Trimming removed 7 bases from V and 4 bases from J, with 17 bases in between. Germline assignment: CDR1 MNHEY and CDR2 SVGAGI. The CDR3 reads CASKRTSLEYEQYV. The CDR3 DNA is TGTGCCAGCAAACGGACATCGTTGGAATACGAGCAGTACGTC.

In regard to this clone: Other nucleotide sequences from this sample produce the same CDR3. The CDR3, as DNA: TGTGCCACCGGCGGGGGGCGAGAGACCCAGTACTTC. Translated, it gives CATGGGRETQYF. The J gene is TRBJ2-5, the V gene TRBV6-5; 8 nucleotides agree with TRBD2. V was pared by 10 bases and J by 4 bases, with 5 bases of the junction left unmatched. From germline, CDR1 is MNHEY and CDR2 SVGAGI. The CDR3 is made up of 12 amino acids.

In its sample, this clone was seen a few times. DNA for the CDR3: TGTGCCAGCAGTCCCTCCCAGGGCTACGAGCAGTACTTC. This sequence encodes CASSPSQGYEQYF. The gene calls are TRBV28 and TRBJ2-7; tentative D call: TRBD1 (5 bases). V dropped 5 bases and J dropped 3 bases, with 11 bases sitting between them. CDR3 length: 13 amino acids. Looked up from germline, CDR1 is MDHEN and CDR2 is SYDVKM.

The rearrangement joins TRBV10-1 to TRBJ2-3; no reliable D call. Trimming removed 3 bases at V and 4 bases at J, with 8 bases between. Germline CDR1 is WNHNN and CDR2 is SYGVQD (reference sequence). The CDR3 sequence is 13 residues long. The CDR3 reads CASSDQIPDTQYF. In DNA, the CDR3 is TGCGCCAGCAGTGACCAGATCCCAGATACGCAGTATTTT.

The rearrangement uses TRBV11-2 and TRBJ2-5; perhaps TRBD2 as D (6 bases). Trimming left V 1 base short and J 3 bases short, with 18 bases between. The CDR3 is made up of 17 amino acids. Germline assignment: CDR1 SGHAT and CDR2 FQNNGV. In DNA, the CDR3 is TGTGCCAGCAGCTTAGCCTCTCCGCTCGGGAGCAAAGAGACCCAGTACTTC. Encoded protein: CASSLASPLGSKETQYF.

The rearrangement joins TRBV19 to TRBJ1-6; 8 nucleotides align to TRBD1. Losses at the gene ends were 8 bases for V and 9 bases for J; bases not matched to a gene: 9. This CDR3 is 14 amino acids long. Germline loops: CDR1 LNHDA, CDR2 SQIVND (reference sequence). The CDR3 spells CASGKQGGTSPLHF. The CDR3 nucleotides read TGTGCCAGTGGCAAACAGGGGGGGACTTCACCCCTCCACTTT.

V is TRBV6-2 or TRBV6-3 and J is TRBJ2-3; D remains unclear. Germline CDR1 MNHEY, CDR2 SVGEGT. Trimming removed 1 base at V and 0 bases at J, with 14 bases between. This CDR3 is 17 amino acids long. CDR3 bases: TGTGCCAGCAGTTACTTACCCCTCGGCGGTAGCACAGATACGCAGTATTTT. It translates to CASSYLPLGGSTDTQYF.

The V and J genes are TRBV2 and TRBJ2-1, with D tentatively TRBD2 (6 bases). The CDR3 has 12 residues. Germline V gives CDR1 SNHLY, CDR2 FYNNEI. Trimming stripped 5 bases from V and 7 bases from J, with 9 bases between. For the CDR3, the DNA is TGTGCCAGCAGTATGGGGGGAAATGAGCAGTTCTTC. Protein product: CASSMGGNEQFF.

This clone occurred once. CDR3 in amino acids: CASSFRRTGSYEQYF. The CDR3 DNA reads as TGTGCCAGCAGTTTCAGGCGGACAGGCTCCTACGAGCAGTACTTC. The chain joins TRBV28 to TRBJ2-7; the match to TRBD1 covers 7 bases. The J segment lost 0 bases and the V segment lost 3 bases, leaving 5 bases of the junction unmatched. The germline CDR1 and CDR2 sequences are MDHEN and SYDVKM. The CDR3 spans 15 residues.

The chain is built from TRBV5-6 and TRBJ2-5; TRBD2 matches at 9 bases. Trimming cost V 6 bases and J 5 bases; bases outside gene matches: 17. This CDR3 comprises 17 residues. Per germline, CDR1 SGHDT and CDR2 YYEEEE. CDR3 residues: CASIPFGVAGGRETQYF. Here the CDR3 DNA reads TGTGCCAGCATCCCTTTTGGGGTCGCGGGAGGGAGGGAGACCCAGTACTTC.

The gene calls are TRBV7-2 and TRBJ2-7; no firm D call. CDR3 length: 12 amino acids. Germline CDR1 and CDR2: SGHTA and FQGNSA. Trimming shortened V by 3 bases and J by 0 bases, and 3 bases separated the two germline ends. The CDR3 coding sequence is TGTGCCAGCAGCTTTAGCTCCTACGAGCAGTACTTC. Its translation: CASSFSSYEQYF.

The V call is TRBV4-1, the J call TRBJ1-1; 7 bases align to TRBD1. After removal of 6 bases from V and 5 bases from J, the junction contained 12 bases not matched to a gene. This CDR3 is built from 15 residues. From germline, CDR1 is MGHRA and CDR2 YSYEKL. As DNA, the CDR3 is TGCGCCAGCAGTATTAGTGGACAGGCTCGGACTGAAGCTTTCTTT. Amino acid sequence: CASSISGQARTEAFF.

The chain couples TRBV19 to TRBJ1-2; D gene ambiguous. The CDR3 contains 11 residues. V shed 6 bases and J shed 2 bases, with 4 bases lying between them. CDR1 is LNHDA and CDR2 is SQIVND in the germline V gene (reference sequence). The CDR3: CASRQNYGYTF. The CDR3 nucleotides are TGTGCCAGTAGGCAGAACTATGGCTACACCTTC.

The V call is TRBV6-2 or TRBV6-3, the J call TRBJ1-2, with no clear D. Germline V gene data show CDR1 as MNHEY and CDR2 as SVGEGT. Trimming took 2 bases from V and 3 from J, leaving 10 bases between them. The CDR3 length is 14 residues. CDR3 coding DNA: TGTGCCAGCAGTTACGCATCTAGAGACTATGGCTACACCTTC. This gives the protein CASSYASRDYGYTF.

This rearrangement joins TRBV11-3 to TRBJ2-3, with TRBD1 as a possible D gene (6 bases). Germline CDR1 is SGHNT and CDR2 is YENEEA. This CDR3 is built from 16 residues. V was clipped by 4 bases and J by 3 bases, with 17 bases between them. CDR3 in amino acids: CASSSRDTPTTDTQYF. CDR3 DNA sequence: TGTGCCAGCAGCTCCAGGGACACACCGACGACAGATACGCAGTATTTT.

The rearrangement joins TRBV19 to TRBJ1-3; TRBD1 is a possible D gene (5 bases). V was shortened by 7 bases and J by 0 bases, with 22 bases between the two germline ends. The germline gives CDR1 LNHDA, CDR2 SQIVND (reference sequence). The CDR3 spans 18 residues. In DNA form, the CDR3 reads TGTGCCAGTACCCTTGGGGCATACTCCCGCTCCTCTGGAAACACCATATATTTT. Its translation: CASTLGAYSRSSGNTIYF.

The rearrangement uses TRBV24-1 and TRBJ1-2, with no clear D. Germline-derived CDR1 and CDR2 are KGHDR and SFDVKD. CDR3 length: 12 residues. V was clipped by 3 bases and J by 7 bases, with 8 bases between them. Here the CDR3 reads CATSDPLRGYTF. The DNA of the CDR3 is TGTGCCACCAGTGATCCGTTGCGTGGCTACACCTTC.